This passage covers 24 T cell receptor beta chains from one sample sequenced in a study of graft-versus-host responses after intestinal transplantation (dated by TCRdb to the early 2020s). No cognate antigen is known for these TCRs. This specimen's time point label, per the study, means: cells obtained before transplantation from donor or recipient. Libraries were built with the immunoSEQ multiplex PCR assay. TCRdb holds this immuneACCESS table with in-frame rearrangements only. Some clones are missing; in checked studies, unresolved V genes explain under half, and the rest has no known cause. This sample gives about 130,000 clones in total; over 85% of them show up just once. The ten biggest clones cover approximately 0.17% of the sample. Here the sequenced sample was unstimulated CD4+ T cells sorted from spleen or lymph node cells, taken before intestinal transplant. Receptors originate from a human donor who received an intestinal transplant.

This sequence joins TRBV7-6 and TRBJ1-1, with a weak D call TRBD1 (6 bases). This CDR3 is 14 amino acids long. V was clipped by 4 bases and J by 10 bases, with 19 bases between them. Germline V gene lookup returns CDR1 SGHVS and CDR2 FNYEAQ. Here the CDR3 reads CASSSLGGEGGAFF. CDR3 DNA sequence: TGTGCCAGCAGCTCTCTAGGGGGAGAGGGGGGAGCTTTCTTT.

Here the CDR3 reads CASRPQEAFF. The DNA of the CDR3 is TGTGCAAGTCGCCCCCAGGAAGCTTTCTTT. V usage is TRBV12-2 and J usage is TRBJ1-1; TRBD1 was called by the table and not checked on the DNA. TRBV12-2 is deemed a pseudogene. The CDR3 length is 10 residues.

The chain couples TRBV29-1 to TRBJ1-1; 7 bases line up with TRBD1. V lost 7 bases to trimming and J lost 4 bases; unmatched junction nucleotides: 3. CDR3 size: 11 residues. Germline CDR1 SQVTM, CDR2 ANQGSEA. CDR3 bases: TGCAGCGGAGGGGGCGGCACTGAAGCTTTCTTT. Its translation is CSGGGGTEAFF.

J is TRBJ1-1 and V is TRBV11-3; a possible D gene is TRBD1 (6 bases). Germline V gives CDR1 SGHNT, CDR2 YENEEA. This CDR3 region has 14 residues. V shed 2 bases and J shed 5 bases, with 12 bases lying between them. In DNA form, the CDR3 reads TGTGCCAGCAGCTTACCGGGGGCAAGGACTGAAGCTTTCTTT. Its protein product is CASSLPGARTEAFF.

The chain has TRBV5-1 and TRBJ2-3; 10 bases are shared with TRBD2. V trimming: 1 base; J trimming: 2 bases; junction bases outside the gene matches: 4. The CDR3 sequence is 16 residues long. CDR1 SGHRS and CDR2 YFSETQ come from the germline V gene. In DNA form, the CDR3 reads TGCGCCAGCAGCTTGCGGACTAGCGGATACACAGATACGCAGTATTTT. Residues: CASSLRTSGYTDTQYF.

This clone appeared a single time. The V and J genes are TRBV6-1 and TRBJ2-5; 12 bases align to TRBD2. This CDR3 is 15 amino acids long. The germline V gene has CDR1 MNHNS and CDR2 SASEGT. V lost 4 bases and J lost 4; bases outside the gene matches: 4. The chain's CDR3 is CASSGASGGVETQYF. CDR3 DNA sequence: TGTGCCAGCAGTGGGGCTAGCGGGGGGGTAGAGACCCAGTACTTC.

The chain links TRBV5-1 to TRBJ2-3, with D possibly matching TRBD2 (6 bases). V gave up 2 bases and J gave up 3 bases, with 10 bases separating them. The CDR3 length is 14 residues. CDR1 is SGHRS and CDR2 is YFSETQ in the germline V gene. The CDR3 nucleotides read TGCGCCAGCAGCTTCGGGGGACTTACAGATACGCAGTATTTT. Protein product: CASSFGGLTDTQYF. Variable domain in full (rest from reference TRBV5-1 and TRBJ2-3): KAGVTQTPRYLIKTRGQQVTLSCSPISGHRSVSWYQQTPGQGLQFLFEYFSETQRNKGNFPGRFSGRQFSNSRSEMNVSTLELGDSALYLCASSFGGLTDTQYFGPGTRLTVL.

The rearrangement joins TRBV7-8 to TRBJ2-5; D is uncertain. The CDR3 spans 12 residues. Germline V lookup: CDR1 SGHVS, CDR2 FQNEAQ. The germline V and J ends were trimmed by 1 base and 2 bases, with 2 bases remaining between them. In DNA, the CDR3 is TGTGCCAGCAGCTTAGATCAAGAGACCCAGTACTTC. This codes for CASSLDQETQYF.

Concerning this clone itself: In the same sample, other DNA sequences code for this CDR3. The chain carries TRBV5-6 and TRBJ1-2, with a weak D call TRBD1 (6 bases). The V end lost 3 bases, the J end lost 7 bases, and 16 bases lay between the germline ends. The CDR3 covers 14 residues. Germline V CDR1 and CDR2: SGHDT, YYEEEE. Written as DNA, the CDR3 is TGTGCCAGCAGCTGGCCAGGGGCACGGGCTGGCTACACCTTC. Its translation is CASSWPGARAGYTF.

The V gene is TRBV29-1, the J gene TRBJ1-1, with D unclear. V was pared by 1 base and J by 5 bases, with 11 bases between. CDR1 is SQVTM, CDR2 ANQGSEA, per germline. The CDR3 covers 13 residues. DNA of the CDR3: TGCAGCGTTGAAGGACGGATCGGGACTGAAGCTTTCTTT. It encodes CSVEGRIGTEAFF.

The chain carries TRBV15 and TRBJ2-1; 7 bases line up with TRBD2. The germline gives CDR1 LNHNV, CDR2 YYDKDF (reference sequence). V dropped 5 bases and J dropped 0; count of bases not matched to a gene: 7. This CDR3 has 16 amino acids. As DNA, the CDR3 is TGTGCCACCAGCCGTCACGGGGGGTCCTCCTACAATGAGCAGTTCTTC. Protein sequence: CATSRHGGSSYNEQFF.

This clone has just a few counts. The chain links TRBV19 to TRBJ1-2; D unclear. The CDR3 runs 14 residues. Germline CDR1 reads LNHDA; CDR2 reads SQIVND (reference sequence). V gave up 6 bases and J gave up 7 bases, with 18 bases separating them. CDR3 in amino acids: CASSPPSSRLGYTF. CDR3 DNA sequence: TGTGCCAGTAGCCCCCCGAGTAGTCGGCTTGGCTACACCTTC.

J is TRBJ1-2 and V is TRBV5-4, with D hard to call. Germline loops: CDR1 SGHNT, CDR2 YYREEE (reference sequence). This CDR3 has 12 residues. The germline V and J ends were trimmed by 3 bases and 8 bases, with 11 bases remaining between them. The CDR3 DNA reads TGTGCCAGCAGCTGGACCCTAAGCGGCTACACCTTC. Translating gives CASSWTLSGYTF.

Written as DNA, the CDR3 is TGTGCCAGCAGCTCCGCCCGTGATCCCTACGAGCAGTACTTC. As protein: CASSSARDPYEQYF. The genes are TRBV5-4 and TRBJ2-7; no definite D call. Looked up from germline, CDR1 is SGHNT and CDR2 is YYREEE (reference sequence). This CDR3 spans 14 amino acids. The germline V and J ends were trimmed by 3 bases and 2 bases, with 12 bases remaining between them.

The chain combines TRBV20-1 with TRBJ1-1, with D hard to call. Trimming removed 4 bases at V and 1 base at J, with 4 bases between. CDR3 length: 11 amino acids. Germline assignment: CDR1 DFQATT and CDR2 SNEGSKA (reference sequence). CDR3 loop: CSAIENTEAFF. In DNA form, the CDR3 reads TGCAGTGCTATAGAGAACACTGAAGCTTTCTTT.

The count of this clone is one. The chain recombines TRBV10-1 with TRBJ2-5; D may be TRBD1 (6 bases). V dropped 7 bases and J dropped 4 bases, with 16 bases sitting between them. The CDR3 has 14 amino acids. Germline values: CDR1 WNHNN, CDR2 SYGVQD (reference sequence). CDR3 in DNA: TGCGCCAGCATGGGGAACAGGGTCGGAGAGACCCAGTACTTC. Translating it yields CASMGNRVGETQYF.

The V gene is TRBV10-3, the J gene TRBJ2-3, with D tentatively TRBD1 (6 bases). The CDR3 is 14 amino acids. V was clipped by 6 bases and J by 2 bases, with 12 bases between them. Germline V gene sequence: CDR1 ENHRY, CDR2 SYGVKD. The CDR3 spells CAIRMRGNTDTQYF. CDR3 nucleotide sequence: TGTGCCATCAGAATGAGGGGGAACACAGATACGCAGTATTTT.

The rearrangement joins TRBV27 to TRBJ1-2; D uncertain. The CDR3 runs to 14 residues. Germline CDR1 MNHEY, CDR2 SMNVEV (reference sequence). V was pared by 1 base and J by 2 bases, with 8 bases between. The CDR3 here is CASSLFGGNYGYTF. In DNA, the CDR3 is TGTGCCAGCAGTTTATTTGGCGGGAACTATGGCTACACCTTC.

The chain joins TRBV11-2 to TRBJ1-6; TRBD1 agrees at 9 bases. After removal of 0 bases from V and 11 bases from J, the junction contained 5 bases not matched to a gene. Germline loops: CDR1 SGHAT, CDR2 FQNNGV. This CDR3 spans 15 amino acids. The CDR3 loop reads CASSLEGQGSTPLHF. The CDR3, as DNA: TGTGCCAGCAGCTTAGAGGGACAGGGTTCAACACCCCTCCACTTT.

The genes are TRBV11-3 and TRBJ1-6, with D perhaps matching TRBD1 (6 bases). This CDR3 has 16 residues. V lost 2 bases, J lost 1 base, and 9 bases lay in between. Germline V gives CDR1 SGHNT, CDR2 YENEEA. The CDR3 region has the DNA TGTGCCAGCAGCTTAAGGGGGGTATCCTATAATTCACCCCTCCACTTT. It codes for CASSLRGVSYNSPLHF.

The chain is built from TRBV30 and TRBJ1-6, with D perhaps matching TRBD1 (6 bases). The CDR3 totals 12 residues. CDR1 GTSNPN and CDR2 SVGIG come from the germline V gene (reference sequence). Trimming removed 6 bases at V and 8 bases at J, with 11 bases between. The CDR3 nucleotides read TGTGCCTGTGACAGGATATATTCACCCCTCCACTTT. The encoded protein is CACDRIYSPLHF.

The V call is TRBV6-5, the J call TRBJ2-5; TRBD2 aligns across 7 bases. The CDR3 spans 14 residues. Per the germline V gene, CDR1 is MNHEY and CDR2 is SVGAGI. V was clipped by 2 bases and J by 7 bases; unmatched bases: 7. The CDR3: CASSYGEGLGTQYF. CDR3 nucleotide sequence: TGTGCCAGCAGTTACGGGGAGGGCTTAGGGACCCAGTACTTC.

The rearrangement joins TRBV28 to TRBJ1-1; D is uncertain. V lost 9 bases and J lost 1, with 12 bases in between. The CDR3 has 13 amino acids. CDR1 is MDHEN and CDR2 is SYDVKM in the germline V gene. The CDR3 coding sequence is TGTGCCAGTGGTTGGGCTTGGAACACTGAAGCTTTCTTT. Its protein is CASGWAWNTEAFF.

This chain links TRBV6-5 with TRBJ2-7, with D possibly TRBD1 on 6 matching bases. The V end lost 11 bases, the J end lost 2 bases, and 19 bases lay between the germline ends. Per germline, CDR1 MNHEY and CDR2 SVGAGI. The CDR3 has 14 amino acids. In DNA form, the CDR3 reads TGTGCCTCCACCAGGGGTCCAAAAGCCTACGAGCAGTACTTC. Translated: CASTRGPKAYEQYF.